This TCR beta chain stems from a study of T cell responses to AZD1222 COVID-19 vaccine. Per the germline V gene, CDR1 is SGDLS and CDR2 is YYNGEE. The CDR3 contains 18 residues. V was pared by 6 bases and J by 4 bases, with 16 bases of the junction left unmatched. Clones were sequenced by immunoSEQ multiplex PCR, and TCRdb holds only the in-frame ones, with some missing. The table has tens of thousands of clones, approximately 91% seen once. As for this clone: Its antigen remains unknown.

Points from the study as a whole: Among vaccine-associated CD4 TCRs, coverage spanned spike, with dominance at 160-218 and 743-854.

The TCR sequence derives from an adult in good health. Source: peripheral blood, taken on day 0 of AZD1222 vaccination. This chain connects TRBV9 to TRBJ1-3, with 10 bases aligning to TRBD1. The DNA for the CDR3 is TGTGCCAGCATGCGGGACAGGGGCCTAGAATTGCCGGGAAACACCATATATTTT. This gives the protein CASMRDRGLELPGNTIYF.